These T cell receptor beta chains were read from a single sample in a study of OX40 agonist ivuxolimab in advanced cancers. Assay: immunoSEQ multiplex PCR; the TCRdb copy retains only in-frame clones and omits some. Of 43,000 or so clones detected, about 87% appear once; the ten largest clones hold about 11%. The sequencing here drew on CD4+ or CD8+ T cells sorted from blood, taken in a trial of the OX40 agonist ivuxolimab. Receptors were obtained from an adult with an advanced solid tumor such as melanoma, head and neck, liver or kidney cancer. CDR3s include the opening cysteine and the closing phenylalanine or tryptophan. D genes are given only for firm matches. Some rows mark clone size as missing; the rest say once, few, many or name a class of expanded clone.

J gene	clone size	D gene	V gene	CDR3 protein	CDR3 DNA
TRBJ2-7	-	TRBD2	TRBV6-5	CASSSQTSESYEQYF	TGTGCCAGCAGTTCACAGACTAGCGAGAGCTACGAGCAGTACTTC
TRBJ1-5	-	-	TRBV7-9	CASSFGGTSNQPQHF	TGTGCCAGCAGCTTTGGGGGGACGTCAAATCAGCCCCAGCATTTT
TRBJ2-1	-	-	TRBV25-1	CASSEAGRTRFF	TGTGCCAGCAGTGAAGCCGGCCGTACACGGTTCTTC
TRBJ1-1	-	TRBD1	TRBV9	CASSLTTGPTEAFF	TGTGCCAGCAGCTTAACGACAGGGCCGACTGAAGCTTTCTTT
TRBJ2-7	-	-	TRBV10-3	CAISGSRETYEQYF	TGTGCCATCAGTGGGTCAAGGGAAACCTACGAGCAGTACTTC
TRBJ2-2	-	-	TRBV4-1	CASSQDSDDRAGELFF	TGCGCCAGCAGCCAAGACAGTGATGACCGCGCCGGGGAGCTGTTTTTT
TRBJ1-2	-	-	TRBV27	CASSLGRTNYGYTF	TGTGCCAGCAGTTTAGGACGGACTAACTATGGCTACACCTTC
TRBJ2-7	-	-	TRBV4-1	CASSQTTSGGYEQYF	TGCGCCAGCAGCCAAACTACATCAGGAGGCTACGAGCAGTACTTC
TRBJ2-6	-	-	TRBV7-8	CASSLDRNKKNSGANVLTF	TGTGCCAGCAGCTTAGACAGAAACAAAAAAAACTCTGGGGCCAACGTCCTGACTTTC
TRBJ2-7	-	-	TRBV28	CASSAGTLSSYEQYF	TGTGCCAGCAGTGCCGGGACTCTTAGCTCCTACGAGCAGTACTTC
TRBJ1-1	-	TRBD1	TRBV6-5	CASRETGVNTEAFF	TGTGCCAGCAGGGAGACAGGGGTGAACACTGAAGCTTTCTTT
TRBJ1-1	-	TRBD1	TRBV6-5	CASSSGGYTEAFF	TGTGCCAGCAGTTCAGGGGGCTACACTGAAGCTTTCTTT
TRBJ1-5	-	-	TRBV19	CASNLEGVGGNQPQHF	TGTGCCAGTAACCTTGAGGGCGTGGGGGGCAATCAGCCCCAGCATTTT
TRBJ2-1	-	-	TRBV7-6	CASSLGLAFSYNEQFF	TGTGCCAGCAGCTTAGGGCTAGCGTTCTCCTACAATGAGCAGTTCTTC
TRBJ2-7	-	TRBD1	TRBV19	CATGTGRYEQYF	TGTGCCACTGGGACAGGGCGCTACGAGCAGTACTTC
TRBJ2-2	-	-	TRBV19	CASSIGGFETGELFF	TGTGCCAGTAGCATAGGGGGATTTGAGACCGGGGAGCTGTTTTTT
TRBJ2-7	-	TRBD1	TRBV27	CASSFWDRVYEQYF	TGTGCCAGCAGTTTTTGGGACAGGGTATACGAGCAGTACTTC
TRBJ2-3	-	-	TRBV11-2	CASSLGGASQYF	TGTGCCAGCAGCTTAGGGGGGGCTTCGCAGTATTTT
TRBJ1-2	-	TRBD1	TRBV4-2	CASSQTATGGQSYTF	TGTGCCAGCAGCCAAACCGCGACAGGGGGCCAGAGCTACACCTTC
TRBJ2-7	-	TRBD1	TRBV15	CATSSSRTGGYEQYF	TGTGCCACCAGCAGCTCCAGGACAGGGGGCTACGAGCAGTACTTC
TRBJ2-3	-	-	TRBV2	CASSEALPGPDTQYF	TGTGCCAGCAGTGAAGCGCTTCCGGGGCCTGATACGCAGTATTTT
TRBJ1-2	few	-	TRBV13	CASSYLGSRGYTF	TGTGCCAGCAGCTACCTCGGGAGTCGTGGCTACACCTTC
TRBJ2-2	-	-	TRBV7-3	CASSLSQGTNTGELFF	TGTGCCAGCAGCTTATCCCAGGGAACCAACACCGGGGAGCTGTTTTTT
TRBJ1-1	-	-	TRBV30	CAWSLGRNTEAFF	TGTGCCTGGAGTTTGGGCAGGAACACTGAAGCTTTCTTT
TRBJ1-1	-	TRBD1	TRBV7-6	CASSLVPGQRNTEAFF	TGTGCCAGCAGCTTAGTTCCGGGACAGAGGAACACTGAAGCTTTCTTT
TRBJ2-1	-	TRBD1	TRBV9	CASSTRQGGNNEQFF	TGTGCCAGCAGCACCCGACAGGGCGGTAACAATGAGCAGTTCTTC
TRBJ1-6	-	-	TRBV9	CASSVGYSPNSPLHF	TGTGCCAGCAGCGTAGGGTACAGCCCCAATTCACCCCTCCACTTT
TRBJ1-5	many	-	TRBV9	CASSASPGQPQHF	TGTGCCAGCAGCGCCAGTCCAGGGCAGCCCCAGCATTTT
TRBJ2-3	-	-	TRBV11-2	CASTNRGGHTDTQYF	TGTGCCAGCACCAACAGGGGGGGGCACACAGATACGCAGTATTTT
TRBJ1-6	-	-	TRBV7-9	CASISQDRFELHSPLHF	TGTGCCAGCATCAGTCAGGACCGCTTCGAGCTACATTCACCCCTCCACTTT
TRBJ2-2	once	TRBD1	TRBV19	CASSTDRGTGELFF	TGTGCCAGTAGTACGGACAGGGGCACCGGGGAGCTGTTTTTT
TRBJ2-3	-	-	TRBV7-8	CASRGAVRTDTQYF	TGTGCCAGCAGGGGAGCGGTCCGGACAGATACGCAGTATTTT
TRBJ1-1	-	TRBD1	TRBV6-1	CASSAGTGENTEAFF	TGTGCCAGCAGTGCCGGGACAGGGGAAAACACTGAAGCTTTCTTT
TRBJ1-2	-	-	TRBV13	CASSLDGNYGYTF	TGTGCCAGCAGCTTAGACGGAAACTATGGCTACACCTTC
TRBJ2-7	-	-	TRBV5-5	CASSLTGPYEQYF	TGTGCCAGCAGCCTTACAGGGCCCTACGAGCAGTACTTC
TRBJ1-2	-	TRBD1	TRBV5-8	CASSLQTSGTGVDYGYTF	TGTGCCAGCAGCTTGCAAACGTCCGGGACAGGGGTAGACTATGGCTACACCTTC
TRBJ2-7	-	-	TRBV21-1	CASSKVWVRSYEQYF	TGTGCCAGCAGCAAGGTTTGGGTCAGGAGCTACGAGCAGTACTTC
TRBJ2-3	-	-	TRBV7-9	CASSLGLTSTDTQYF	TGTGCCAGCAGCTTAGGACTTACTAGCACAGATACGCAGTATTTT
TRBJ2-7	-	-	TRBV27	CASSSGYEQYF	TGTGCCAGCAGTTCCGGCTACGAGCAGTACTTC
TRBJ2-2	-	-	TRBV9	CASSVLSTGELFF	TGTGCCAGCAGCGTCTTAAGTACCGGGGAGCTGTTTTTT
TRBJ2-7	-	TRBD2	TRBV28	CASSSTRLAGDSYEQYF	TGTGCCAGCAGTTCGACCAGACTAGCGGGAGACTCCTACGAGCAGTACTTC
TRBJ1-6	-	TRBD1	TRBV7-8	CASSLGSTGVGSPLHF	TGTGCCAGCAGCTTAGGAAGCACAGGGGTAGGATCACCCCTCCACTTT
TRBJ2-1	-	-	TRBV28	CASSSLWGAENEQFF	TGTGCCAGCAGTTCCCTATGGGGCGCGGAGAATGAGCAGTTCTTC
TRBJ2-7	-	TRBD1	TRBV28	CASRLTGSYEQYF	TGTGCCAGCAGACTGACAGGGTCCTACGAGCAGTACTTC
TRBJ2-1	-	-	TRBV6-5	CASTRGLGPYNEQFF	TGTGCCAGCACCCGCGGGCTTGGGCCCTACAATGAGCAGTTCTTC
TRBJ2-4	-	-	TRBV28	CASSQPFVPKNIQYF	TGTGCCAGCAGTCAACCCTTCGTCCCCAAAAACATTCAGTACTTC
TRBJ2-7	-	TRBD1	TRBV11-2	CASSLRQGPHEQYF	TGTGCCAGCAGCCTCCGACAGGGTCCCCACGAGCAGTACTTC
TRBJ2-1	once	TRBD2	TRBV9	CASSRAGALYNEQFF	TGTGCCAGCAGCAGAGCGGGAGCTCTCTACAATGAGCAGTTCTTC
TRBJ2-3	-	TRBD2	TRBV10-3	CAIRETSGRASDTQYF	TGTGCCATCAGAGAAACTAGCGGGAGGGCCTCAGATACGCAGTATTTT
TRBJ2-1	-	TRBD2	TRBV11-2	CASSIAGGYNEQFF	TGTGCCAGCAGCATAGCGGGGGGGTACAATGAGCAGTTCTTC
TRBJ1-4	-	TRBD1	TRBV9	CASSVGFLTGGSFNEKLFF	TGTGCCAGCAGCGTAGGCTTTTTGACAGGGGGCTCTTTTAATGAAAAACTGTTTTTT
TRBJ1-2	-	TRBD1	TRBV6-5	CASSYSGGDYGYTF	TGTGCCAGCAGTTACTCAGGGGGCGACTATGGCTACACCTTC
TRBJ2-1	-	TRBD2	TRBV4-3	CASSQGGGKYTYNEQFF	TGCGCCAGCAGCCAAGGGGGAGGGAAATACACCTACAATGAGCAGTTCTTC
TRBJ2-7	-	-	TRBV5-1	CASSLGGSAYEQYF	TGCGCCAGCAGCTTGGGGGGAAGCGCCTACGAGCAGTACTTC
TRBJ1-2	few	-	TRBV18	CASSRQAGSGYGYTF	TGTGCCAGCTCACGACAAGCAGGGAGTGGTTATGGCTACACCTTC
TRBJ1-2	-	-	TRBV4-3	CASSQGSRDTANYGYTF	TGCGCCAGCAGCCAAGGGTCCCGGGACACAGCTAACTATGGCTACACCTTC
TRBJ2-3	-	-	TRBV18	CASSRGPGKTDTQYF	TGTGCCAGCTCACGGGGCCCGGGTAAAACAGATACGCAGTATTTT
TRBJ1-1	-	TRBD1	TRBV19	CATNSGDRGSVNTEAFF	TGTGCCACCAATAGTGGCGACAGGGGGTCTGTGAACACTGAAGCTTTCTTT
TRBJ2-7	-	TRBD2	TRBV6-6	CASRAGTSVYEQYF	TGTGCCAGCAGGGCCGGGACTAGTGTCTACGAGCAGTACTTC